This record concerns one T cell receptor beta chain sequence. Here immunoSEQ multiplex PCR was the method, and the copy in TCRdb shows in-frame clones only, minus some. Seen here are approximately 100,000 clones, about nine tenths observed once, and the top ten hold roughly 1.5%. The data derive from a study of T cell changes during pregnancy in multiple sclerosis. V lost 5 bases and J lost 0; bases outside the gene matches: 3. The CDR3 sequence is 14 residues long. Germline values: CDR1 MDHEN, CDR2 SYDVKM. V and J are TRBV28 and TRBJ2-5, with 7 bases matching TRBD2. The material was peripheral blood, obtained after pregnancy. This receptor was identified in a female donor with multiple sclerosis, enrolled in a pregnancy study. The DNA of the CDR3 is TGTGCCAGCAGTATAAGCGGGGACCAAGAGACCCAGTACTTC. It translates to CASSISGDQETQYF.